Below are 5 T cell receptor beta chains sequenced from a single sample in a study of T cells after yellow fever vaccination. Each CDR3 protein is one row after TCRdb ran MiXCR on the 5' RACE reads. The data show some 560,000 distinct CDR3 sequences, 17% seen once. The specimen was PBMCs, collected more than 4 days after the first yellow fever vaccination. The receptors shown here come from a young man who received the YFV17D yellow fever vaccine.

The rearrangement uses TRBV28 and TRBJ2-7, with D maybe TRBD2 (6 bases). Trimming took off 2 bases at V and 2 bases at J, with 13 bases between the two ends. The CDR3 is made up of 15 amino acids. CDR1 is MDHEN and CDR2 is SYDVKM in the germline V gene. Here the CDR3 reads CASSLAMEGAYEQYV. As DNA, the CDR3 is TGTGCCAGCAGTTTAGCCATGGAGGGTGCCTACGAGCAGTACGTC.

This clonotype was observed a handful of times. The chain joins TRBV20-1 to TRBJ2-7; D gene uncertain. This CDR3 spans 13 amino acids. The V gene lost 3 bases and the J gene lost 6 bases, with 15 bases spanning the gap. The germline CDR1 and CDR2 sequences are DFQATT and SNEGSKA (reference sequence). Here the CDR3 reads CSARGSAAAEQYF. The DNA of the CDR3 is TGCAGTGCTAGGGGGTCCGCGGCGGCCGAGCAGTACTTC.

This sequence joins TRBV6-2 or TRBV6-3 and TRBJ2-5; D possibly corresponds to TRBD2 (5 bases). The CDR3 extends over 13 amino acids. V gave up 6 bases and J gave up 4 bases, with 12 bases separating them. In germline, CDR1 is MNHEY, CDR2 SVGEGT. The CDR3 reads CASRRTVRETQYF. CDR3 nucleotides: TGTGCCAGCAGACGGACTGTACGAGAGACCCAGTACTTC.

This chain links TRBV7-9 with TRBJ2-1; D may be TRBD2 (5 bases). Trimming stripped 6 bases from V and 5 bases from J, with 14 bases between. The CDR3 totals 14 residues. Germline V gives CDR1 SEHNR, CDR2 FQNEAQ (reference sequence). CDR3 residues: CASRLTGENNEQFF. The CDR3 nucleotides are TGTGCCAGCAGACTGACCGGGGAGAACAATGAGCAGTTCTTC.

The chain joins TRBV2 to TRBJ2-3; D is ambiguous. Germline CDR1 reads SNHLY; CDR2 reads FYNNEI. This CDR3 is built from 12 residues. Between the trimmed V and J ends, which lost 4 bases and 4 bases, there was a span of 6 bases. In DNA, the CDR3 is TGTGCCAGCAGTGGACCGTCAGATACGCAGTATTTT. Translation: CASSGPSDTQYF. Full variable domain (outside the CDR3, taken from reference TRBV2 and TRBJ2-3): EPEVTQTPSHQVTQMGQEVILRCVPISNHLYFYWYRQILGQKVEFLVSFYNNEISEKSEIFDDQFSVERPDGSNFTLKIRSTKLEDSAMYFCASSGPSDTQYFGPGTRLTVL.